The entry below describes one TCR beta chain. Its target is unknown. The CDR3 length is 15 residues. Germline lookup yields CDR1 SGHTA and CDR2 FQGNSA. The V end was cut by 5 bases, the J end by 3 bases, with 13 bases between. This record belongs to a study of vaccination and CD4 T cells after COVID-19. The Oncomine TCR Beta short-read assay was applied to DNA of cultured CD4+ T cells. TCRdb redid the calling of the PCR reads with MiXCR, one entry per CDR3 protein. The sample has 15,000 to 20,000 distinct CDR3 sequences, roughly 45% seen once; the top ten hold about 3.5%. Treatment here: approximately 11-day PBMC culture with coronavirus spike peptide pools or control peptides (ViraFEST assay).

Input material: CD4+ T cells from blood, cultured in vitro. This sequence originates from a human donor who had recovered from COVID-19. The V gene is TRBV7-2, the J gene TRBJ1-4, with D maybe TRBD1 (5 bases). The CDR3 spells CASSLRGTANEKLFF. CDR3 DNA sequence: TGTGCCAGCAGCCTAAGAGGGACGGCTAATGAAAAACTGTTTTTT.